This T cell receptor (beta chain) was captured in a study of cytomegalovirus exposure and HLA in healthy donors (dated by TCRdb to 2016 to 2017). Looking at the study overall: An earlier analysis of some 600 of the donors reported 276 Gb of sequence data and 117 million unique TCR beta sequences obtained from roughly 170 million T cells. Alongside the repertoire data, information on donor age, sex, ethnicity and CMV serostatus was compiled. Typing coverage varied by locus: roughly 620-640 donors for A, B, C, DRB1 and DQB1; roughly 500 for DQA1; more than 600 for DPA1; approximately 470 for DPB1. Rather than drawing on any new phenotypic data, the later analysis identified candidate immune exposures from TCR beta sequences and the way those sequences occurred across donors. In a later analysis, previously published TCR beta repertoires from some 640 donors were re-analyzed and high-resolution HLA genotyping was added so that TCR occurrence patterns could be studied. An early release covering roughly 640 HLA-typed donors comprised 250 to 350 gigabases of sequencing data and around 80 million unique TCR sequences. HLA typing included class I and class II loci at four-digit resolution. An earlier analysis of 587 of the donors used high-throughput TCR beta sequencing to judge whether each TCR beta V gene segment behaved as functional or pseudogenic. On average, 235,054 unique TCR beta nucleotide sequences were sequenced per donor among 300 to 500 genotyped donors of the cohort, with roughly 19% of those sequences being non-productive. High-throughput TCR immunosequencing, statistical association of individual TCRs with disease status, and machine learning were combined to predict cytomegalovirus infection status. Besides the first cohort of roughly 660 subjects, a separate validation cohort made up of 120 different subjects was used. About 5 DR-DQ haplotypes were handled as single units for association and clustering, since linkage in the cohort was strong. Every discovery cohort repertoire had been produced on one sequencing platform. A later genetic analysis used genome-wide SNP genotypes for about 65% of the roughly 700 donors, treating that subset as a discovery cohort. Of the 300 to 500 genotyped donors, 81% were placed in the genetic ancestry cluster associated with self-reported Caucasian donors. Using immunosequencing, the study profiled T cell repertoires from 666 subjects and related those repertoires to cytomegalovirus serostatus. The study was designed to test whether signatures of past pathogen exposure could be identified by cataloging public T cell receptors.

Library construction relied on the immunoSEQ multiplex PCR assay. The multiplex PCR relied on a mix of 60 forward primers for TCR Vbeta segments and 13 reverse primers for TCR Jbeta segments. The CDR3 region of rearranged TCR beta genes was amplified from genomic DNA with a multiplex PCR assay. The amplified TCR beta libraries were sequenced on the Illumina HiSeq System as 87-base-pair reads. Per the original workflow: Across the 600 to 700 repertoires, a later analysis counted 80 million or so unique TCR beta chains, roughly 11 million of which were shared by at least two donors. A nearest-neighbor algorithm error-corrected the raw reads and collapsed the reads into unique sequences, merging closely related sequences to remove PCR and sequencing errors. To assign V, D and J gene segments, CDR3 sequences were aligned to IMGT reference sequences. For a sequence to be retained, a match of at least six nucleotides to both a V gene segment and a J gene segment was required. A rearrangement was called productive if the CDR3 had no stop codons and remained in frame with V and J, and every other rearrangement was called non-productive. Following IMGT convention, CDR3 was defined as the stretch from the second conserved V-encoded cysteine to the conserved J-encoded phenylalanine. In an earlier analysis of roughly 580 of the donors, sequences lacking an unambiguous match to a single V gene segment were excluded. An earlier analysis of 587 of the donors classified V segments as functional when productive rearrangements were above 56.7% and as segregating when the standard deviation between donors was above 5%. A statistical classification framework was built for diagnosing cytomegalovirus status from the catalog of TCR beta chain sequences. In a later analysis, V and J genes were assigned by comparing TCR nucleotide sequences against IMGT/GENE-DB human TR gene sequences. In a later analysis, CDR3 sequences and most-parsimonious VDJ recombination scenarios were assigned using the TCRdist pipeline. In a later analysis, each TCR beta chain was defined by its CDR3 amino acid sequence together with its V-gene family, and reads without a unique V-gene family were excluded. To address suspected cross-contamination and a sequencing artifact, a later analysis removed around 590 highly shared, low-generation-probability nucleotide sequences. In a later analysis, a clonal expansion index was calculated for each public chain from normalized within-repertoire ranks of inferred template counts. In a later analysis, generation probabilities were computed with a VDJ recombination model fitted to out-of-frame rearrangements, and the resulting probabilities were checked against IGoR. In a later analysis, TCR-TCR, TCR-HLA and TCR-CMV co-occurrence was scored with hypergeometric tests, and a repertoire-size bias correction was applied to TCR pairs. False discovery rates were estimated in a later analysis by permuting HLA or CMV assignments 20 times. In a later analysis, co-occurring TCRs were grouped using DBSCAN, and TCRdist sequence similarity was added for clustering within HLA-allele-positive subsets. Co-occurrence clustering excluded repertoires with fewer than 30,000 or more than 120,000 public chains, plus five with anomalous nucleotide sharing. TCRdb's version of the immuneACCESS table is confined to in-frame rearrangements and falls short of the full clone set. An unresolved V gene accounts for under half of the shortfall where checked; the remainder is of unknown origin. V and J calls and clone size are given by that table; D and trimming were obtained from the DNA. The sample data list some 130,000 clones, and roughly 82% of these were observed just once. The top ten hold roughly 1.1% of the sample.

Including the terminal cysteine and phenylalanine, the CDR3 comprises 16 residues. CDR3 DNA only is kept here, 48 bases in frame from base 1. V loses 5 bases, J loses 0 bases, and the germline ends lie 14 bases apart. The germline V gene (reference sequence) provides CDR1 SEHNR and CDR2 FQNEAQ. A note on this clone: It lacks a known antigen. No base quality values were provided; no much bigger clone lies one nucleotide off.

In total, 500 to 700 healthy bone marrow donors made up the cohort. Cohort members were all nominally healthy when sampled, although unrecorded immune exposures were likely present. The donor tested CMV seronegative, placing the donor among the 350 to 400 seronegative members of the cohort. A peripheral blood sample was provided by each donor, and peripheral blood mononuclear cells were used for TCR beta sequencing. The Qiagen DNeasy Blood Extraction Kit was used to extract genomic DNA from the blood cell samples. The paper as a whole reports these results and caveats: In vitro tests confirmed that three of the cytomegalovirus-associated TCR beta chains recognize cytomegalovirus antigens. Compared with the approximately 710-donor mean, donors in an Asian-associated ancestry cluster had fewer N-insertions in productive TCRs, according to a later genetic analysis. Because counts were too low, approximately 15 rarely observed V segments, including chromosome 9 orphons, were excluded from the earlier analysis of 500 to 700 of the donors. A later analysis reported that several top co-occurrence clusters appeared linked to parvovirus B19, influenza, CMV and Epstein-Barr virus. Specific HLA alleles were associated with 16,951 TCR beta sequences at a false discovery rate of 0.05 in a later analysis. Some IMGT-functional V segments, including TRBV6-2 and TRBV6-3, could not be distinguished by the 87-base-pair reads and were therefore excluded. In both the original and validation cohorts, the classifier was reported to diagnose cytomegalovirus status with high specificity and sensitivity. According to a later analysis, TCR association rates differed among HLA loci, with DRB1 alleles showing the most associated TCRs and HLA-C alleles showing the fewest. In the study, some 160 TCR beta chains were listed as associated with cytomegalovirus. CMV serostatus was the only immune exposure information available for the cohort. Because HLA typing was missing for some donors at each locus, association tests included only the typed subset. Compared with equally common non-associated chains, HLA-associated TCR beta chains in a later analysis were more clonally expanded and had lower generation probabilities. In a later genetic analysis, a missense DCLRE1C variant was associated with V-gene and J-gene trimming of TCR beta chains, and the association was replicated in an independent cohort. A further reported finding was that TCR beta sequences accurately predicted the HLA-A and HLA-B alleles for most subjects in the first cohort. In this cohort, only TCR beta chains were sequenced, and detectable features were limited by the absence of alpha or paired-chain data. In an earlier analysis of approximately 590 of the donors, most TCR beta V segments appeared in productive rearrangements about 87% or about 30% of the time, broadly matching IMGT annotations. Correlated functional status among segregating V segments might reflect linkage disequilibrium, but an unknown experimental factor could not be ruled out. When HLA alleles, especially DR and DQ, strongly co-occurred, TCR associations were difficult to assign to individual alleles. A later analysis found that most CMV-associated TCR beta chains appeared HLA-restricted, with HLA associations seemingly driven largely by CMV exposure. The sequencing pipeline was judged likely to have produced a cluster of highly shared sequence variants as a technical artifact. While some public TCRs were present in many individuals, most TCR sequences turned up only very rarely across donors. Sequencing depth was assumed to be roughly uniform across donors in the presence/absence analyses, though that assumption may not hold. The authors suggested that the approach could potentially be generalized to other disease states and immunological phenotypes.

The source is a boy between 10 and 17 years old in good health and CMV-seronegative. The chain is encoded by TRBV7-9 joined to TRBJ1-3; possibly the D gene is TRBD1, per 5 matching bases. Sequences were obtained from PBMCs. The CDR3 sequence is CASSIGPTVSGNTIYF. The base sequence is TGTGCCAGCAGCATAGGCCCGACAGTCTCTGGAAACACCATATATTTT.